This is a list of T cell receptor beta chains from one sample in a study of blood T cell repertoires in COVID-19. Repertoires were generated with immunoSEQ multiplex PCR, while TCRdb's copy carries only in-frame clones and drops some. The repertoire consists of some 400,000 clones, with about 90% occurring once and the leading ten covering over 2%. The sample comprised peripheral blood. These receptors all stem from a woman aged 60-75 years with COVID-19, enrolled during active disease. Both conserved end residues are part of each CDR3. The order of the fields is clone size, D gene, V gene, J gene, CDR3 protein, CDR3 DNA. The D gene is left open where the match is weak. Not every row has a clone size; where given, it reads once, few, many or a size class.

>-|-|TRBV5-5|TRBJ2-1
CASSTESSSYNEQFF
TGTGCCAGCAGCACAGAAAGTAGCTCCTACAATGAGCAGTTCTTC
>-|-|TRBV30|TRBJ1-2
CAWRATVYGYTF
TGTGCCTGGAGGGCGACAGTCTATGGCTACACCTTC
>-|TRBD2|TRBV4-1|TRBJ2-7
CASSQIPVASGAYEQYF
TGCGCCAGCAGCCAAATTCCCGTGGCTAGCGGGGCCTACGAGCAGTACTTC
>-|-|TRBV18|TRBJ1-4
CASSPPRGGVEKLFF
TGTGCCAGCTCACCACCAAGGGGCGGGGTTGAAAAACTGTTTTTT
>-|-|TRBV5-5|TRBJ1-6
CASSLEGSENSPLHF
TGTGCCAGCAGCTTAGAGGGCAGTGAGAATTCACCCCTCCACTTT
>-|-|TRBV19|TRBJ1-5
CASSSQGPGQPQHF
TGTGCCAGTAGTTCGCAGGGGCCGGGTCAGCCCCAGCATTTT
>-|TRBD1|TRBV5-5|TRBJ1-6
CASLIEGQGGSPLHF
TGTGCCAGCCTTATAGAGGGCCAGGGGGGTTCACCCCTCCACTTT
>-|-|TRBV11-3|TRBJ1-3
CASLRGQCLWNTIYF
TGTGCCAGCTTACGGGGACAATGTTTGTGGAACACCATATATTTT
>-|TRBD1|TRBV15|TRBJ2-5
CATSRGDRGSVETQYF
TGTGCCACCAGCAGAGGGGACAGGGGGTCGGTAGAGACCCAGTACTTC
>once|TRBD2|TRBV18|TRBJ2-1
CASSPPGGLAGNNEQFF
TGTGCCAGCTCACCACCCGGGGGGCTAGCGGGGAATAATGAGCAGTTCTTC